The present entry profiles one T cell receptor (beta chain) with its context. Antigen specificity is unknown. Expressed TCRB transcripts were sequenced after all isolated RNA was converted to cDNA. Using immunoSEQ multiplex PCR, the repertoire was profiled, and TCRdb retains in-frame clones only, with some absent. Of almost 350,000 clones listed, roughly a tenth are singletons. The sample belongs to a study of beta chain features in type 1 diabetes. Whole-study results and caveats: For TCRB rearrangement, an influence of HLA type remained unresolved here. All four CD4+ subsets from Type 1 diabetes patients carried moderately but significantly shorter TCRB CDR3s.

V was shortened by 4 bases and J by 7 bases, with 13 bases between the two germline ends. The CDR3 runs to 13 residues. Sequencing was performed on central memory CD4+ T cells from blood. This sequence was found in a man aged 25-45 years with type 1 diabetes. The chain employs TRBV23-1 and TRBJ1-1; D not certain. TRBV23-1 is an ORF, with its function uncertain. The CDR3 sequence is CASSPRTVIEAFF. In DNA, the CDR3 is TGCGCCAGCAGTCCCCGGACCGTGATTGAAGCTTTCTTT.